The 29 T cell receptor beta chains given below trace back to one sample, sequenced in a study of T cells in Graves' hyperthyroidism and ophthalmopathy. Amplified regions were TCR beta CDR3 sequences from RNA transcripts. HTBI primers drove first-round RT-PCR of the TCR CDR3. In TCRdb, the multiplex PCR reads were re-called with MiXCR into one record per CDR3 protein. The table shows around 190,000 distinct CDR3 sequences, with more than 15% occurring only once. Material for sequencing was blood. These receptors originate from a woman aged 45-60 years with Graves' hyperthyroidism.

There are many counts of this clonotype. V gene TRBV7-8 combines with J gene TRBJ2-4; D remains unclear. Trimming removed 4 bases from V and 1 base from J, with 11 bases in between. CDR1 SGHVS and CDR2 FQNEAQ come from the germline V gene. The CDR3 is 15 residues long. CDR3 bases: TGTGCCAGCAGCTCCAACAGCATCGCCAAAAACATTCAGTACTTC. Protein product: CASSSNSIAKNIQYF.

This chain joins TRBV6-2 or TRBV6-3 and TRBJ2-4; D call uncertain. This CDR3 comprises 13 residues. Germline values: CDR1 MNHEY, CDR2 SVGEGT. V lost 6 bases and J lost 6, with 12 bases in between. CDR3 coding DNA: TGTGCCAGCAGCCCCCCCGCAGGAAACATTCAGTACTTC. This codes for CASSPPAGNIQYF.

This clonotype was observed a handful of times. A much larger clone differs by one base, so this may be a read error. J is TRBJ1-1 and V is TRBV28; no reliable D call. Looked up from germline, CDR1 is MDHEN and CDR2 is SYDVKM. The CDR3 loop spans 14 amino acids. The CDR3 reads CASSSIGSYTGAFF. Here the CDR3 DNA reads TGTGCCAGCAGTTCGATCGGTAGTTACACTGGAGCTTTCTTT.

This clonotype appeared many times. This chain links TRBV11-2 with TRBJ1-1; D ambiguous. Germline V gives CDR1 SGHAT, CDR2 FQNNGV. The CDR3 extends over 12 amino acids. V gave up 5 bases and J gave up 3 bases, with 7 bases separating them. This CDR3 is CASSPHDTEAFF. The DNA of the CDR3 is TGTGCCAGCAGCCCGCACGACACTGAAGCTTTCTTT.

The sample holds many counts of this clonotype. The chain couples TRBV7-6 to TRBJ2-5; D possibly corresponds to TRBD2 (6 bases). The CDR3 totals 15 residues. The V gene's germline CDR1 is SGHVS and CDR2 FNYEAQ. V dropped 1 base and J dropped 2 bases, with 11 bases sitting between them. The CDR3 spells CASSLGLGLQETQYF. The CDR3 nucleotides read TGTGCCAGCAGCTTAGGGTTGGGACTTCAAGAGACCCAGTACTTC.

There are many counts of this clonotype. This sequence joins TRBV19 and TRBJ2-5, with no clear D. Germline V gene data show CDR1 as LNHDA and CDR2 as SQIVND (reference sequence). This CDR3 spans 11 amino acids. V was clipped by 3 bases and J by 7 bases, with 6 bases between them. CDR3 bases: TGTGCCAGTAGTATCGGTGGGACCCAGTACTTC. It translates to CASSIGGTQYF.

This clonotype has at least ten counts. V gene TRBV7-9 combines with J gene TRBJ1-1; 7 bases are a match to TRBD1. Looked up from germline, CDR1 is SEHNR and CDR2 is FQNEAQ (reference sequence). V shed 5 bases, J shed 5 bases, and the junction held 14 bases outside the gene matches. The CDR3 covers 16 residues. DNA of the CDR3: TGTGCCAGCAGCCGGATACCGAACAGGGGTGGAACTGAAGCTTTCTTT. This codes for CASSRIPNRGGTEAFF.

This clonotype showed up just a few times. The chain is built from TRBV9 and TRBJ2-3; unclear D gene. Germline V gives CDR1 SGDLS, CDR2 YYNGEE. The CDR3 is 15 amino acids. The V gene lost 0 bases and the J gene lost 0 bases, with 8 bases spanning the gap. CDR3 loop: CASSVDGPSTDTQYF. CDR3 in DNA: TGTGCCAGCAGCGTAGACGGTCCTAGCACAGATACGCAGTATTTT.

The chain carries TRBV3-1 and TRBJ2-2; D remains ambiguous. V lost 0 bases, J lost 1 base, and 12 bases lay in between. This CDR3 has 17 amino acids. Germline-derived CDR1 and CDR2 are LGHDT and YNNKEL (reference sequence). CDR3 in DNA: TGTGCCAGCAGCCAAGATCAAGAATTCCTGAACACCGGGGAGCTGTTTTTT. Amino acids: CASSQDQEFLNTGELFF.

This clonotype was recorded many times. J is TRBJ2-3 and V is TRBV6-5, with 7 bases identical to TRBD2. The germline CDR1 and CDR2 sequences are MNHEY and SVGAGI. Trimming at V came to 2 bases and at J to 7 bases, leaving 3 bases not matched to a gene. The CDR3 loop spans 13 amino acids. For the CDR3, the DNA is TGTGCCAGCAGTTACGACGGGGGGAATACGCAGTATTTT. Amino acid sequence: CASSYDGGNTQYF.

This clonotype has a count of ten or more. The gene calls are TRBV6-2 or TRBV6-3 and TRBJ1-1; D remains unclear. This CDR3 contains 15 residues. The V end lost 3 bases, the J end lost 1 base, and 12 bases lay between the germline ends. CDR1 is MNHEY and CDR2 is SVGEGT in the germline V gene. The DNA for the CDR3 is TGTGCCAGCAGTTATATGGCCAGGACGAACACTGAAGCTTTCTTT. It is translated as CASSYMARTNTEAFF.

V is TRBV9 and J is TRBJ1-2; 10 bases map to TRBD1. The germline gives CDR1 SGDLS, CDR2 YYNGEE. V lost 0 bases to trimming and J lost 6 bases; unmatched junction nucleotides: 5. There are 15 residues in the CDR3. CDR3 residues: CASSVEWGTGDGYTF. CDR3 coding DNA: TGTGCCAGCAGCGTAGAGTGGGGGACAGGGGATGGCTACACCTTC.

This rearrangement joins TRBV7-9 to TRBJ1-6, with TRBD1 matching over 10 bases. V was pared by 6 bases and J by 8 bases, with 4 bases of the junction left unmatched. From germline, CDR1 is SEHNR and CDR2 FQNEAQ (reference sequence). This CDR3 has 14 amino acids. The CDR3 DNA is TGTGCCAGCAGTTCCGGGACAGGGGATTCACCCCTCCACTTT. Encoded protein: CASSSGTGDSPLHF.

Note on this clonotype: A much larger clone is a single base away; this may be a read error. This chain links TRBV5-6 with TRBJ1-5; D gene ambiguous. Germline loops: CDR1 SGHDT, CDR2 YYEEEE. The CDR3 consists of 15 residues. DNA of the CDR3: TGTGCCAGCAGCTCGGCCCGGAAGACAAATCAGCCCCAGCGTTTT. As protein: CASSSARKTNQPQRF.

The chain combines TRBV2 with TRBJ1-1; no firm D call. CDR3 length equals 13 residues. The V gene lost 0 bases and the J gene lost 4 bases, with 6 bases spanning the gap. The germline V gene has CDR1 SNHLY and CDR2 FYNNEI. The CDR3: CASSEATGTEAFF. Here the CDR3 DNA reads TGTGCCAGCAGTGAAGCTACGGGCACTGAAGCTTTCTTT.

The chain is built from TRBV27 and TRBJ2-7; D not resolved. The CDR3 extends over 16 amino acids. Deletions cut 4 bases from V and 2 bases from J, with 18 bases between. The V gene's germline CDR1 is MNHEY and CDR2 SMNVEV (reference sequence). CDR3 loop: CASSSPHQNPAYEQYF. In DNA form, the CDR3 reads TGTGCCAGCAGTTCCCCCCATCAGAATCCGGCCTACGAGCAGTACTTC.

There are many counts of this clonotype. The chain joins TRBV5-4 to TRBJ2-5; unclear D gene. With 2 bases removed from V and 5 bases from J, the gap between germline ends came to 4 bases. The CDR3 has 11 residues. CDR1 and CDR2 (germline): SGHNT, YYREEE (reference sequence). The CDR3 region is CASSFGETQYF. DNA for the CDR3: TGTGCCAGCAGCTTCGGGGAGACCCAGTACTTC.

The chain uses TRBV24-1 and TRBJ2-3; D gene unclear. The V gene lost 4 bases and the J gene lost 6 bases, with 13 bases spanning the gap. CDR1 KGHDR and CDR2 SFDVKD come from the germline V gene. There are 14 residues in the CDR3. The CDR3 DNA follows: TGTGCCACCAGTGACCCGCGGCCTGGGGATACGCAGTATTTT. It is translated as CATSDPRPGDTQYF.

This clonotype came up a few times. The chain carries TRBV18 and TRBJ2-5; 7 nucleotides agree with TRBD1. The CDR3 has 15 amino acids. The junction had 9 bases not matched to a gene; V was cut back by 3 bases and J by 5 bases. Per the germline V gene, CDR1 is KGHSH and CDR2 is LQKENI. Here the CDR3 reads CASSPGTVQRETQYF. The CDR3 region has the DNA TGTGCCAGCTCACCTGGGACAGTCCAAAGGGAGACCCAGTACTTC.

This clonotype was recorded once. This chain joins TRBV12-3 or TRBV12-4 and TRBJ1-1; D not certain. Deletions cut 5 bases from V and 5 bases from J, with 15 bases between. The CDR3 contains 14 residues. The CDR3 spells CASSRQVLLTEAFF. The CDR3 nucleotides are TGTGCCAGCAGTCGGCAGGTCCTTTTGACTGAAGCTTTCTTT.

This clonotype was picked up many times. The chain couples TRBV14 to TRBJ1-2; the D gene is possibly TRBD1 (5 bases). Deletions cut 2 bases from V and 3 bases from J, with 10 bases between. The CDR3 is 14 amino acids. The germline CDR1 and CDR2 sequences are SGHDN and FVKESK. CDR3 protein: CASSQLRGDYGYTF. In nucleotides, the CDR3 is TGTGCCAGCAGCCAACTCCGGGGGGACTATGGCTACACCTTC.

This clonotype was found many times. The rearrangement joins TRBV7-9 to TRBJ1-1; D uncertain. Germline V gene data show CDR1 as SEHNR and CDR2 as FQNEAQ (reference sequence). CDR3 length: 12 residues. Trimming took 5 bases from V and 1 from J, leaving 5 bases between them. CDR3 sequence reads: CASSKRNTEAFF. The DNA of the CDR3 is TGTGCCAGCAGCAAGAGGAACACTGAAGCTTTCTTT.

V gene TRBV24-1 combines with J gene TRBJ2-6, with unresolved D. V gave up 1 base and J gave up 3 bases, with 6 bases separating them. CDR1 KGHDR and CDR2 SFDVKD come from the germline V gene. This CDR3 comprises 15 residues. The CDR3 nucleotides are TGTGCCACCAGTGATTTAAGGGATGGGGCCAACGTCCTGACTTTC. This gives the protein CATSDLRDGANVLTF.

This clonotype was seen many times. The rearrangement links TRBV19 to TRBJ1-1; TRBD1 matches at 9 bases. The CDR3 contains 16 residues. V gave up 4 bases and J gave up 1 base; unmatched junction bases: 7. From germline, CDR1 is LNHDA and CDR2 SQIVND (reference sequence). CDR3 residues: CASSTGTGWTNTEAFF. The CDR3 region has the DNA TGTGCCAGTAGTACTGGGACAGGGTGGACGAACACTGAAGCTTTCTTT. The complete variable domain, with remaining parts taken from reference TRBV19 and TRBJ1-1, reads DGGITQSPKYLFRKEGQNVTLSCEQNLNHDAMYWYRQDPGQGLRLIYYSQIVNDFQKGDIAEGYSVSREKKESFPLTVTSAQKNPTAFYLCASSTGTGWTNTEAFFGQGTRLTVV.

This clonotype was counted at least ten times. J is TRBJ2-1 and V is TRBV2; D is ambiguous. V lost 7 bases and J 3 bases, leaving 7 bases between the germline ends. This CDR3 is 12 amino acids long. Germline values: CDR1 SNHLY, CDR2 FYNNEI. CDR3 in amino acids: CASNVNYNEQFF. Here the CDR3 DNA reads TGTGCCAGCAACGTAAACTACAATGAGCAGTTCTTC.

This clonotype was seen ten or more times. This sequence joins TRBV20-1 and TRBJ1-4; D may be TRBD1 (5 bases). The germline V gene encodes CDR1 DFQATT and CDR2 SNEGSKA (reference sequence). Trimming pared 5 bases from V and 4 bases from J, leaving 11 bases between. The CDR3 is 13 amino acids. Written as DNA, the CDR3 is TGCAGTGCTCCCGCCAGGGTTAATGAAAAACTGTTTTTT. Amino acid sequence: CSAPARVNEKLFF.

This clonotype was seen repeatedly, ten times or more. This chain uses TRBV18 with TRBJ1-1; TRBD1 might be the D (5 bases). The germline V gene encodes CDR1 KGHSH and CDR2 LQKENI. This CDR3 has 14 amino acids. Trimming left V 3 bases short and J 6 bases short, with 14 bases between. The CDR3 region has the DNA TGTGCCAGCTCACCTGTCCCCGGGGCCGCTGAAGCTTTCTTT. Translated, it gives CASSPVPGAAEAFF.

A note on this clonotype: The junction differs from germline at one of its ends, possibly a read error. This chain joins TRBV5-1 and TRBJ1-3; D possibly corresponds to TRBD1 (6 bases). Germline CDR1 reads SGHRS; CDR2 reads YFSETQ. This CDR3 has 17 amino acids. The DNA of the CDR3 is TGCGCCAGCAGCTTCCAAGGGGACACCCGCTCTGGAAACACCACATATTTT. Translating it yields CASSFQGDTRSGNTTYF.

This clonotype was seen at least ten times. This chain joins TRBV5-1 and TRBJ2-7; no clear D. Germline V gene lookup returns CDR1 SGHRS and CDR2 YFSETQ. V shed 0 bases and J shed 4 bases, with 11 bases lying between them. The CDR3 has 14 residues. The CDR3 here is CASSLDRVGYEQYF. The CDR3 bases are TGCGCCAGCAGCTTGGACCGGGTGGGGTACGAGCAGTACTTC.